This T cell receptor beta chain was found in a study of technical replicates of blood from several donors. The length of the CDR3 is 12 residues. The germline gives CDR1 SNHLY, CDR2 FYNNEI. Trimming took 7 bases from V and 5 from J; bases not matched to a gene: 2. TCRdb's copy holds only in-frame clones and misses some; the assay was immunoSEQ multiplex PCR. This sample has approximately 69,000 clones, with around 97% found just once. The chain carries TRBV2 and TRBJ2-5, with 9 bases fitting TRBD1. The receptor was derived from a human donor in good health. Sequenced input: T cells isolated from PBMCs. The CDR3 loop reads CASTGTGETQYF. The CDR3, as DNA: TGTGCCAGCACCGGGACAGGGGAGACCCAGTACTTC.